Below, 31 T cell receptor beta chains from the same sample are listed, as sequenced in a study of T-cell reconstitution after alpha-beta-depleted transplantation in children. Unique molecular identifiers were used to barcode this TCRbeta library. One entry per CDR3 protein, called by TCRdb with MiXCR from the PCR reads. The sample holds 700,000 or so distinct CDR3 sequences, around 13% seen once. Source: PBMCs, taken before TCRalphabeta/CD19-depleted stem cell transplant. The receptors derive from a girl aged 2-10 years with congenital amegakaryocytic thrombocytopenia, due to receive a stem cell transplant.

This clonotype was observed many times. The chain uses TRBV5-1 and TRBJ2-1; D may be TRBD1 (5 bases). Germline V gene lookup returns CDR1 SGHRS and CDR2 YFSETQ. The V gene lost 2 bases and the J gene lost 9 bases, with 15 bases spanning the gap. This CDR3 is built from 14 residues. The DNA for the CDR3 is TGCGCCAGCAGCTTAAGGGGTCCCAGAATTGAGCAGTTCTTC. Translation gives CASSLRGPRIEQFF.

This clonotype was found a few times. The chain uses TRBV7-7 and TRBJ2-1; the match to TRBD2 covers 13 bases. Germline CDR1 is SSHAT and CDR2 is FNYEAQ (reference sequence). This CDR3 spans 15 amino acids. V was pared by 3 bases and J by 8 bases, with 4 bases of the junction left unmatched. CDR3 sequence reads: CASSFSLAGGDEQFF. The CDR3 DNA sequence: TGTGCCAGCAGCTTCTCACTAGCGGGAGGGGATGAGCAGTTCTTC.

This clonotype was recorded many times. This chain uses TRBV15 with TRBJ2-3; D remains unclear. This CDR3 spans 15 amino acids. V lost 5 bases and J lost 4, with 16 bases in between. CDR1 and CDR2 (germline): LNHNV, YYDKDF (reference sequence). The CDR3 reads CATSLGGVFADTQYF. CDR3 coding DNA: TGTGCCACCAGCCTCGGTGGGGTTTTTGCAGATACGCAGTATTTT. The variable domain in full, completed from reference TRBV15 and TRBJ2-3, reads DAMVIQNPRYQVTQFGKPVTLSCSQTLNHNVMYWYQQKSSQAPKLLFHYYDKDFNNEADTPDNFQSRRPNTSFCFLDIRSPGLGDTAMYLCATSLGGVFADTQYFGPGTRLTVL.

In its sample, this clonotype was seen a few times. In DNA, the CDR3 is TGTGCCATCAGAACGTCAGGGGAGCTGTTTTTT. It is translated as CAIRTSGELFF. The gene calls are TRBV10-3 and TRBJ2-2; D gene ambiguous. This CDR3 contains 11 residues. Trimming removed 6 bases at V and 8 bases at J, with 7 bases between. From germline, CDR1 is ENHRY and CDR2 SYGVKD.

The chain carries TRBV29-1 and TRBJ2-7; the match to TRBD1 covers 9 bases. CDR1 and CDR2 (germline): SQVTM, ANQGSEA. V was pared by 7 bases and J by 5 bases, with 9 bases of the junction left unmatched. This CDR3 is built from 13 residues. DNA for the CDR3: TGCAGCGGGACGAGACAGGGGGTCGACGAGCAGTACTTC. Residues: CSGTRQGVDEQYF.

The gene calls are TRBV12-3 or TRBV12-4 and TRBJ1-1; D not resolved. CDR3 length: 14 amino acids. Trimming pared 1 base from V and 1 base from J, leaving 7 bases between. The CDR3 is CASSLGIQNTEAFF. For the CDR3, the DNA is TGTGCCAGCAGTTTAGGGATACAGAACACTGAAGCTTTCTTT.

The table lists this clonotype with a few counts. This chain uses TRBV4-1 with TRBJ2-1; TRBD2 matches 8 bases. The junction had 7 bases not matched to a gene; V was cut back by 3 bases and J by 3 bases. The CDR3 sequence is 16 residues long. Germline V gene data show CDR1 as MGHRA and CDR2 as YSYEKL. CDR3 nucleotide sequence: TGCGCCAGCAGCCAGCATAGCGGGGCTAGCTACAATGAGCAGTTCTTC. Translated, it gives CASSQHSGASYNEQFF.

The chain combines TRBV28 with TRBJ2-7; TRBD2 aligns across 9 bases. Germline loops: CDR1 MDHEN, CDR2 SYDVKM. The CDR3 extends over 15 amino acids. V was pared by 5 bases and J by 3 bases, with 8 bases of the junction left unmatched. The CDR3 nucleotides read TGTGCCAGCAGTATGATTAGCGGGAGTATCTACGAGCAGTACTTC. Its translation is CASSMISGSIYEQYF. The variable domain in full, completed from reference TRBV28 and TRBJ2-7, reads DVKVTQSSRYLVKRTGEKVFLECVQDMDHENMFWYRQDPGLGLRLIYFSYDVKMKEKGDIPEGYSVSREKKERFSLILESASTNQTSMYLCASSMISGSIYEQYFGPGTRLTVT.

This clonotype was recorded at least ten times. The chain combines TRBV20-1 with TRBJ1-2; D unclear. The CDR3 runs 12 residues. Germline loops: CDR1 DFQATT, CDR2 SNEGSKA (reference sequence). V was trimmed by 5 bases and J by 2 bases, leaving 9 bases between them. CDR3 sequence reads: CSASTGNYGYTF. The CDR3 nucleotides are TGCAGTGCTTCGACTGGAAACTATGGCTACACCTTC.

This clonotype was detected many times. An end of the junction does not agree with germline; a read error may underlie this. CDR3 in amino acids: CASSLGSGTDTQYF. CDR3 nucleotides: TGTGCCAGCAGTTTAGGTTCCGGCACAGATACGCAGTATTTT. The chain recombines TRBV5-1 with TRBJ2-3, with D unclear. The germline gives CDR1 SGHRS, CDR2 YFSETQ. This CDR3 is built from 14 residues. The full variable domain, rest sourced from reference TRBV5-1 and TRBJ2-3, is KAGVTQTPRYLIKTRGQQVTLSCSPISGHRSVSWYQQTPGQGLQFLFEYFSETQRNKGNFPGRFSGRQFSNSRSEMNVSTLELGDSALYLCASSLGSGTDTQYFGPGTRLTVL.

As to this clonotype: This may be a read error: a much more frequent sequence differs by one nucleotide. V gene TRBV5-6 combines with J gene TRBJ2-3; 8 positions match TRBD1. This CDR3 is 15 amino acids long. Germline V CDR1 and CDR2: SGHDT, YYEEEE. The CDR3 coding sequence is TGTGCCAGCATTCGGACAGGGACGGAGGCAGATACGCAGGATTTT. This codes for CASIRTGTEADTQDF.

This clonotype occurred many times. This chain joins TRBV28 and TRBJ2-1; no clear D. Looked up from germline, CDR1 is MDHEN and CDR2 is SYDVKM. This CDR3 is 13 amino acids long. Trimming stripped 0 bases from V and 5 bases from J, with 5 bases between. The CDR3 DNA sequence: TGTGCCAGCAGTTTATGGTCGGACAATGAGCAGTTCTTC. It encodes CASSLWSDNEQFF. The variable domain in full, completed from reference TRBV28 and TRBJ2-1, reads DVKVTQSSRYLVKRTGEKVFLECVQDMDHENMFWYRQDPGLGLRLIYFSYDVKMKEKGDIPEGYSVSREKKERFSLILESASTNQTSMYLCASSLWSDNEQFFGPGTRLTVL.

This clonotype was seen at least ten times. The gene calls are TRBV20-1 and TRBJ1-1; D remains ambiguous. With 6 bases removed from V and 0 bases from J, the gap between germline ends came to 14 bases. This CDR3 comprises 14 residues. The germline gives CDR1 DFQATT, CDR2 SNEGSKA (reference sequence). The CDR3 DNA is TGCAGTGCGAAGCGGACGGATATGAACACTGAAGCTTTCTTT. Amino acid sequence: CSAKRTDMNTEAFF.

The V call is TRBV29-1, the J call TRBJ2-1, with D perhaps assigned TRBD1 or TRBD2 (5 bases each). The CDR3 totals 13 residues. Trimming pared 5 bases from V and 10 bases from J, leaving 18 bases between. Per germline, CDR1 SQVTM and CDR2 ANQGSEA. The CDR3, as DNA: TGCAGCGTTCGGACTGGACAAGCCAACGAGCAGTTCTTC. Its protein is CSVRTGQANEQFF.

The rearrangement uses TRBV29-1 and TRBJ2-2, with TRBD2 matching 7 bases. The CDR3 loop spans 13 amino acids. V was clipped by 6 bases and J by 5 bases; unmatched bases: 6. Germline V lookup: CDR1 SQVTM, CDR2 ANQGSEA. The CDR3 DNA follows: TGCAGCGTAACCCGGGGGGAAACCGGGGAGCTGTTTTTT. Protein sequence: CSVTRGETGELFF.

On this clonotype: Since a much larger clone is just one base distant, this may be a read error. The chain joins TRBV15 to TRBJ1-4, with D perhaps matching TRBD1 (5 bases). Trimming removed 4 bases from V and 7 bases from J, with 10 bases in between. CDR1 LNHNV and CDR2 YYDKDF come from the germline V gene (reference sequence). CDR3 length: 13 amino acids. The CDR3 DNA sequence: TGTGCCACCAGCAATCAGGGATGTGAAAAACTGTTTTTT. It is translated as CATSNQGCEKLFF.

This clonotype has at least ten counts. The chain links TRBV11-2 to TRBJ2-1; 8 nucleotides match TRBD2. Germline V gene sequence: CDR1 SGHAT, CDR2 FQNNGV. V gave up 5 bases and J gave up 2 bases; unmatched junction bases: 11. This CDR3 contains 17 residues. CDR3 sequence reads: CASSPFASGGTYNEQFF. The CDR3 nucleotides are TGTGCCAGCAGCCCGTTCGCCAGCGGGGGAACCTACAATGAGCAGTTCTTC.

This clonotype was detected ten times or more. The chain joins TRBV5-1 to TRBJ1-1; possibly TRBD1 for D (5 bases). Per the germline V gene, CDR1 is SGHRS and CDR2 is YFSETQ. V was pared by 5 bases and J by 5 bases, with 25 bases between. The CDR3 contains 17 residues. CDR3 in amino acids: CASSGGRINGGRTEAFF. The CDR3 nucleotides are TGCGCCAGCAGTGGTGGCAGAATAAACGGGGGAAGGACTGAAGCTTTCTTT.

The rearrangement joins TRBV19 to TRBJ2-1; either TRBD1 or TRBD2 may fit D (5 bases each). The V end was cut by 7 bases, the J end by 8 bases, with 15 bases between. The germline gives CDR1 LNHDA, CDR2 SQIVND (reference sequence). The CDR3 is 13 amino acids. CDR3 in amino acids: CASIAPLGHEQFF. As DNA, the CDR3 is TGTGCCAGTATCGCCCCACTGGGACATGAGCAGTTCTTC.

Ten or more counts support this clonotype. The chain combines TRBV5-1 with TRBJ2-1; TRBD1 might be the D (6 bases). Trimming shortened V by 2 bases and J by 4 bases, and 16 bases separated the two germline ends. The CDR3 spans 16 residues. The germline V gene has CDR1 SGHRS and CDR2 YFSETQ. The CDR3 sequence is CASSLYRVGQYNEQFF. The CDR3 DNA is TGCGCCAGCAGCTTATACAGGGTAGGCCAATACAATGAGCAGTTCTTC.

This clonotype showed up many times. V usage is TRBV5-1 and J usage is TRBJ2-7; 9 bases agree with TRBD2. Per the germline V gene, CDR1 is SGHRS and CDR2 is YFSETQ. CDR3 size: 16 residues. Trimming at V came to 0 bases and at J to 2 bases, leaving 6 bases not matched to a gene. The DNA of the CDR3 is TGCGCCAGCAGCTTGGGACTAGCGGACGATCCCTACGAGCAGTACTTC. Its translation is CASSLGLADDPYEQYF. Full variable domain (rest looked up from reference TRBV5-1 and TRBJ2-7): KAGVTQTPRYLIKTRGQQVTLSCSPISGHRSVSWYQQTPGQGLQFLFEYFSETQRNKGNFPGRFSGRQFSNSRSEMNVSTLELGDSALYLCASSLGLADDPYEQYFGPGTRLTVT.

This clonotype was recorded many times. The chain has TRBV7-9 and TRBJ1-4; D unclear. The CDR3 has 15 residues. V lost 1 base and J lost 7, with 13 bases in between. Germline V gives CDR1 SEHNR, CDR2 FQNEAQ (reference sequence). This chain's CDR3 is CASSLVASSGEKLFF. The CDR3 DNA reads as TGTGCCAGCAGCTTAGTGGCCTCTTCTGGTGAAAAACTGTTTTTT.

This chain uses TRBV6-5 with TRBJ2-7; the D is unclear. There are 15 residues in the CDR3. V lost 4 bases, J lost 4 bases, and 17 bases lay in between. The germline V gene has CDR1 MNHEY and CDR2 SVGAGI. CDR3 sequence: CASSFGLLVGYEQYF. As DNA, the CDR3 is TGTGCCAGCAGTTTCGGTCTGCTAGTAGGGTACGAGCAGTACTTC.

At least ten counts were recorded for this clonotype. This chain connects TRBV29-1 to TRBJ2-1; 11 nucleotides agree with TRBD1. The CDR3 length is 14 residues. V trimming: 3 bases; J trimming: 8 bases; junction bases outside the gene matches: 6. The germline gives CDR1 SQVTM, CDR2 ANQGSEA. The CDR3 DNA reads as TGCAGCGTTGAGGGGACAGGGGGTCGGGATGAGCAGTTCTTC. Translation: CSVEGTGGRDEQFF.

The rearrangement links TRBV5-1 to TRBJ2-3; D is uncertain. The CDR3 loop spans 16 amino acids. Germline V gene sequence: CDR1 SGHRS, CDR2 YFSETQ. With 0 bases removed from V and 2 bases from J, the gap between germline ends came to 13 bases. CDR3: CASSLGSREATDTQYF. DNA for the CDR3: TGCGCCAGCAGCTTGGGGAGTAGAGAAGCCACAGATACGCAGTATTTT.

At least ten counts were recorded for this clonotype. The chain carries TRBV7-2 and TRBJ2-2; D remains unclear. Trimming removed 1 base from V and 5 bases from J, with 17 bases in between. Germline V gives CDR1 SGHTA, CDR2 FQGNSA. The CDR3 runs 17 residues. This CDR3 reads CASSLVTILTVTGELFF. DNA of the CDR3: TGTGCCAGCAGCTTAGTGACGATACTGACCGTTACCGGGGAGCTGTTTTTT.

The rearrangement links TRBV5-1 to TRBJ2-5; no clear D. The V end was cut by 1 base, the J end by 5 bases, with 15 bases between. The length of the CDR3 is 15 residues. The V gene's germline CDR1 is SGHRS and CDR2 YFSETQ. The CDR3 sequence: CASSLQGNTKETQYF. In DNA form, the CDR3 reads TGCGCCAGCAGCTTGCAAGGGAACACCAAGGAGACCCAGTACTTC.

The gene calls are TRBV5-6 and TRBJ2-3; 8 bases map to TRBD1. Losses at the gene ends were 2 bases for V and 1 base for J; bases not matched to a gene: 12. CDR3 length: 18 residues. Germline V gene lookup returns CDR1 SGHDT and CDR2 YYEEEE. Here the CDR3 reads CASSFGQGYKLGTDTQYF. The CDR3 DNA sequence: TGTGCCAGCAGCTTCGGACAGGGCTATAAACTCGGCACAGATACGCAGTATTTT.

In this sample, this clonotype turned up many times. The genes are TRBV9 and TRBJ2-1; perhaps TRBD2 as D (5 bases). Trimming shortened V by 0 bases and J by 0 bases, and 19 bases separated the two germline ends. Germline CDR1 reads SGDLS; CDR2 reads YYNGEE. The CDR3 has 19 amino acids. The chain's CDR3 is CASSVATADEAGSYNEQFF. The CDR3 DNA sequence: TGTGCCAGCAGCGTAGCTACCGCCGACGAGGCGGGCTCCTACAATGAGCAGTTCTTC.

Points on this clonotype: This may be a read error, as it is one base from a much larger clone. CDR3 sequence reads: CTSSLTGLAGGPNSYEQYF. CDR3 nucleotides: TGTACCAGCAGTTTAACTGGCCTAGCGGGAGGGCCAAACTCCTACGAGCAGTACTTC. The chain employs TRBV12-3 or TRBV12-4 and TRBJ2-7; 12 bases agree with TRBD2. This CDR3 spans 19 amino acids.

The chain joins TRBV12-3 or TRBV12-4 to TRBJ2-3; D gene uncertain. Trimming stripped 5 bases from V and 0 bases from J, with 12 bases between. There are 15 residues in the CDR3. CDR3 nucleotides: TGTGCCAGCAGTCCACTCCGGGCCAGCACAGATACGCAGTATTTT. This gives the protein CASSPLRASTDTQYF.